The T cell receptor beta chain under discussion was sequenced for a study of cytomegalovirus exposure and HLA in healthy donors. Study details: Genotyping showed less than 85% of 300 to 450 donors falling in the Caucasian-associated ancestry cluster. Findings and caveats of the study: Sequencing likely produced, as an artifact, a cluster of highly shared sequence variants. Reported findings show TCR beta sequences accurately forecast HLA-A and HLA-B alleles in most subjects. Analysis was carried out at a later point, and it linked a missense DCLRE1C variant to TCR beta V- and J-gene trimming.

With regard to this clone: Its antigen remains unidentified.

V dropped 1 base and J dropped 3; count of bases not matched to a gene: 6. Germline values: CDR1 KGHSH, CDR2 LQKENI. The CDR3 extends over 16 amino acids. This PCR relied on a set of 60 Vbeta primers and 13 Jbeta primers. Measured with immunoSEQ multiplex PCR; TCRdb has only the in-frame clones, and not every one. Here the sample spans under 150,000 clones, over 70% being singletons. Sequenced sample: PBMCs. The sequence was obtained from a man aged 18 to 29 in good health and CMV-seronegative. V gene TRBV18 combines with J gene TRBJ1-3, with TRBD1 matching 7 bases. CDR3 loop: CASSPRVGTDGNTIYF. CDR3 sequence (DNA): TGTGCCAGCTCACCACGGGTCGGGACAGATGGAAACACCATATATTTT.